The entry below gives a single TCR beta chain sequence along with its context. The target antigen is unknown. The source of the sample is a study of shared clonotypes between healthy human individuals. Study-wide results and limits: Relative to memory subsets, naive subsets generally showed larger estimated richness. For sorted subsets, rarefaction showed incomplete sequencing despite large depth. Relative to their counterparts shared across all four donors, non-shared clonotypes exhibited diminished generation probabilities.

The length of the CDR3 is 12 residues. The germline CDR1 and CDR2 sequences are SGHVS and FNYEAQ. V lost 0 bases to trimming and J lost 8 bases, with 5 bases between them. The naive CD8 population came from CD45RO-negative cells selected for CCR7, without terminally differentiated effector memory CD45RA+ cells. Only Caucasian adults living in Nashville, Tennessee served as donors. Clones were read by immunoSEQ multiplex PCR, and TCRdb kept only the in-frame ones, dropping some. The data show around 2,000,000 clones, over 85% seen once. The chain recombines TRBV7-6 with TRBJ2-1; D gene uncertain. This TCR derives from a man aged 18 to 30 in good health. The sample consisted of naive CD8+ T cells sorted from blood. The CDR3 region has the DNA TGTGCCAGCAGCTTAGCCGACGATGAGCAGTTCTTC. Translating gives CASSLADDEQFF.